A selection of T cell receptor beta chains follows, all from one sample in a study of OX40 agonist ivuxolimab in advanced cancers. Generated by immunoSEQ multiplex PCR, the TCRdb table keeps only in-frame clones and is missing some. The sample includes fewer than 25,000 clones, 88% of them seen just once. This material consisted of CD4+ or CD8+ T cells sorted from blood, taken in a trial of the OX40 agonist ivuxolimab. The origin of the receptors is an adult with an advanced solid tumor such as melanoma, head and neck, liver or kidney cancer. Both conserved end residues are part of each CDR3. D genes are given only for firm matches. Clone size is stated in some rows and not others, as once, few, many or a class when expanded.

cdr3_aa cdr3_nt clone_size d_call j_call v_call
CASSPGTDYGYTF TGTGCCAGCAGCCCCGGGACAGACTATGGCTACACCTTC - TRBD1 TRBJ1-2 TRBV14
CASSLAGGLNTEAFF TGTGCCAGCAGCTTAGCCGGCGGATTGAACACTGAAGCTTTCTTT - - TRBJ1-1 TRBV7-9
CASSPDRRVSYEQYF TGTGCCAGCAGTCCGGACAGGAGAGTCTCCTACGAGCAGTACTTC - TRBD1 TRBJ2-7 TRBV6-6
CASSPDRYEQYF TGTGCCAGCTCACCAGATAGATACGAGCAGTACTTC - - TRBJ2-7 TRBV18
CASASGTTKIHEQFF TGTGCCAGTGCCTCCGGGACCACTAAGATCCATGAGCAGTTCTTC - - TRBJ2-1 TRBV19
CASSSGLGEETQYF TGTGCCAGCAGTTCTGGACTGGGAGAAGAGACCCAGTACTTC once - TRBJ2-5 TRBV6-5
CASSQSGRSPSDTQYF TGTGCCAGCAGCCAATCCGGCAGGTCACCGTCCGATACGCAGTATTTT - - TRBJ2-3 TRBV9
CASSRPGTGVGSPLHF TGTGCCAGCAGCCGGCCCGGGACAGGGGTAGGATCACCCCTCCACTTT - TRBD1 TRBJ1-6 TRBV28
CASSKITGAANTEAFF TGTGCCAGCAGCAAAATAACCGGGGCCGCGAACACTGAAGCTTTCTTT - - TRBJ1-1 TRBV9
CATSSERLAGDNEQFF TGTGCCACCAGCAGTGAGCGGCTAGCGGGGGACAATGAGCAGTTCTTC - TRBD2 TRBJ2-1 TRBV15
CAWSYDSSGNTIYF TGTGCCTGGAGTTATGACAGCTCTGGAAACACCATATATTTT - - TRBJ1-3 TRBV30
CASSLGQANEQFF TGTGCCAGCAGCTTAGGACAGGCCAATGAGCAGTTCTTC - - TRBJ2-1 TRBV7-7
CASSVELREQFF TGTGCCAGCAGCGTAGAGCTCAGAGAGCAGTTCTTC - - TRBJ2-1 TRBV9
CASSLRQGANYEQYF TGCGCCAGCAGCTTACGACAGGGGGCGAACTACGAGCAGTACTTC - TRBD1 TRBJ2-7 TRBV5-1